These 31 T cell receptor beta chains came from one sample sequenced in a study of Ad26.COV2.S vaccination and SARS-CoV-2 variants. TCRdb keeps only in-frame clones here, not all; method: immunoSEQ multiplex PCR. The sample shows some 45,000 clones, approximately 80% of them seen only once. Sequencing used peripheral blood, obtained after recovery from COVID-19. These receptors were collected from a human donor who had recovered from COVID-19.

The CDR3 nucleotides are TGTGCCAGCAGCGTAGGGGCACAGGGGGCGCGGGGGAAAAACATTCAGTACTTC. This encodes CASSVGAQGARGKNIQYF. The chain recombines TRBV9 with TRBJ2-4; TRBD1 matches 9 bases. V trimming: 0 bases; J trimming: 4 bases; junction bases outside the gene matches: 11. Germline CDR1 and CDR2: SGDLS and YYNGEE. This CDR3 contains 18 residues. The full variable domain, completed using reference TRBV9 and TRBJ2-4, is DSGVTQTPKHLITATGQRVTLRCSPRSGDLSVYWYQQSLDQGLQFLIQYYNGEERAKGNILERFSAQQFPDLHSELNLSSLELGDSALYFCASSVGAQGARGKNIQYFGAGTRLSVL.

This clone has more than one count but fewer than ten. The rearrangement links TRBV7-3 to TRBJ1-1, with a weak D call TRBD1 (6 bases). There are 14 residues in the CDR3. Germline CDR1 reads SGHTA; CDR2 reads FQGTGA. The V end was cut by 5 bases, the J end by 4 bases, with 14 bases between. The CDR3 spells CASSPGGGGTEAFF. DNA of the CDR3: TGTGCCAGCAGCCCCGGAGGGGGTGGCACTGAAGCTTTCTTT.

The chain has TRBV7-9 and TRBJ2-3, with 7 bases lining up with TRBD1. Germline V gene data show CDR1 as SEHNR and CDR2 as FQNEAQ (reference sequence). V was clipped by 5 bases and J by 0 bases; unmatched bases: 8. This CDR3 region has 16 residues. The DNA of the CDR3 is TGTGCCAGCAGCGTAGGGACAGAACTAAGCACAGATACGCAGTATTTT. Protein product: CASSVGTELSTDTQYF.

This chain links TRBV2 with TRBJ1-2, with unresolved D. CDR3 length: 11 residues. The V end was cut by 7 bases, the J end by 2 bases, with 5 bases between. The germline CDR1 and CDR2 sequences are SNHLY and FYNNEI. The CDR3 DNA follows: TGTGCCAGCAACGGAAACTATGGCTACACCTTC. Translated, it gives CASNGNYGYTF.

V is TRBV6-5 and J is TRBJ1-5; D ambiguous. CDR3 length: 12 amino acids. Trimming stripped 6 bases from V and 6 bases from J, with 9 bases between. Germline CDR1 MNHEY, CDR2 SVGAGI. CDR3 sequence: CASSRAGQPQHF. The CDR3, as DNA: TGTGCCAGCAGCCGGGCGGGTCAGCCCCAGCATTTT.

In this sample, this clone turned up once. The gene calls are TRBV6-5 and TRBJ2-3; D is possibly TRBD1 (5 bases). Trimming stripped 7 bases from V and 4 bases from J, with 12 bases between. The CDR3 has 13 residues. CDR1 and CDR2 (germline): MNHEY, SVGAGI. The DNA of the CDR3 is TGTGCCAGCACCCAAGGGGTCCCAGATACGCAGTATTTT. Amino acids: CASTQGVPDTQYF.

The CDR3 region has the DNA TGTGCCAGCAGCGTATTTAGCAGCTTGAACACTGAAGCTTTCTTT. It codes for CASSVFSSLNTEAFF. This rearrangement joins TRBV9 to TRBJ1-1; D unclear. This CDR3 is 15 amino acids long. CDR1 is SGDLS, CDR2 YYNGEE, per germline. Trimming removed 1 base at V and 0 bases at J, with 10 bases between.

V usage is TRBV5-1 and J usage is TRBJ2-5; a weak D match, TRBD2 (7 bases). Germline assignment: CDR1 SGHRS and CDR2 YFSETQ. With 3 bases removed from V and 5 bases from J, the gap between germline ends came to 14 bases. The CDR3 loop spans 14 amino acids. The CDR3, as DNA: TGCGCCAGCAGCTGGGGGGGGGCGGAGGAGACCCAGTACTTC. It specifies CASSWGGAEETQYF. The whole variable domain, remainder taken from reference TRBV5-1 and TRBJ2-5, is KAGVTQTPRYLIKTRGQQVTLSCSPISGHRSVSWYQQTPGQGLQFLFEYFSETQRNKGNFPGRFSGRQFSNSRSEMNVSTLELGDSALYLCASSWGGAEETQYFGPGTRLLVL.

This clone was detected only a few times. V gene TRBV6-1 combines with J gene TRBJ1-4, with TRBD1 matching over 10 bases. V gave up 1 base and J gave up 6 bases; unmatched junction bases: 5. This CDR3 region has 16 residues. Germline V gives CDR1 MNHNS, CDR2 SASEGT. CDR3 nucleotides: TGTGCCAGCAGTGAAGAACACGGGACAGGGGATGAAAAACTGTTTTTT. It translates to CASSEEHGTGDEKLFF.

This rearrangement joins TRBV30 to TRBJ1-2; 12 bases are a match to TRBD1. V was clipped by 0 bases and J by 8 bases; unmatched bases: 13. CDR1 and CDR2 (germline): GTSNPN, SVGIG (reference sequence). The CDR3 runs 17 residues. CDR3: CAWSVRGQGAYLRGYTF. The CDR3 coding sequence is TGTGCCTGGAGTGTACGGGGACAGGGGGCATATTTGCGGGGCTACACCTTC.

V and J are TRBV3-1 (or the pseudogene TRBV3-2) and TRBJ2-1; 8 bases agree with TRBD2. The CDR3 loop spans 18 amino acids. The junction had 8 bases not matched to a gene; V was cut back by 1 base and J by 0 bases. CDR1 is LGHDT, CDR2 YNNKEL, per germline (reference sequence). In DNA, the CDR3 is TGTGCCAGCAGCCAAGTGTTTGGCGGGAGGAGCTCCTACAATGAGCAGTTCTTC. Its protein product is CASSQVFGGRSSYNEQFF.

This rearrangement joins TRBV6-1 to TRBJ2-7, with D maybe TRBD1 (6 bases). Germline values: CDR1 MNHNS, CDR2 SASEGT. The CDR3 sequence is 15 residues long. V lost 1 base and J 6 bases, leaving 16 bases between the germline ends. CDR3 loop: CASSEVQGGLREQYV. Written as DNA, the CDR3 is TGTGCCAGCAGTGAAGTACAGGGTGGGCTGCGCGAGCAGTACGTC.

This clone appeared once. The chain uses TRBV2 and TRBJ1-2; D gene uncertain. This CDR3 has 14 amino acids. Germline V lookup: CDR1 SNHLY, CDR2 FYNNEI. Trimming stripped 3 bases from V and 7 bases from J, with 15 bases between. The CDR3 loop is CASSDWVLRGGYTF. In DNA, the CDR3 is TGTGCCAGCAGTGATTGGGTTCTCCGCGGTGGCTACACCTTC. Based on the CDR3 plus reference TRBV2 and TRBJ1-2, the full variable domain is EPEVTQTPSHQVTQMGQEVILRCVPISNHLYFYWYRQILGQKVEFLVSFYNNEISEKSEIFDDQFSVERPDGSNFTLKIRSTKLEDSAMYFCASSDWVLRGGYTFGSGTRLTVV.

The chain has TRBV7-9 and TRBJ1-1; TRBD1 matches 8 bases. Trimming cost V 6 bases and J 0 bases; bases outside gene matches: 3. Germline V gene sequence: CDR1 SEHNR, CDR2 FQNEAQ (reference sequence). The CDR3 contains 14 residues. In nucleotides, the CDR3 is TGTGCCAGCAGAAAGGGACAGGTGAACACTGAAGCTTTCTTT. It is translated as CASRKGQVNTEAFF.

The gene calls are TRBV7-3 and TRBJ2-4; the D call may be TRBD1 or TRBD2 (6 bases each). The CDR3 covers 14 residues. Germline CDR1 and CDR2: SGHTA and FQGTGA. Trimming took off 8 bases at V and 1 base at J, with 12 bases between the two ends. This chain's CDR3 is CASSGGGAKNIQYF. CDR3 in DNA: TGTGCCAGCTCCGGAGGGGGGGCCAAAAACATTCAGTACTTC.

The V and J genes are TRBV10-3 and TRBJ1-2; 8 nucleotides align to TRBD1. Looked up from germline, CDR1 is ENHRY and CDR2 is SYGVKD. This CDR3 spans 16 amino acids. The ends lost 10 bases at V and 0 bases at J; junction bases unmatched: 13. CDR3 loop: CATKTGESWANYGYTF. In DNA, the CDR3 is TGTGCCACCAAGACAGGGGAGTCATGGGCTAACTATGGCTACACCTTC.

J is TRBJ1-6 and V is TRBV18; perhaps TRBD1 as D (5 bases). CDR1 is KGHSH, CDR2 LQKENI, per germline. Trimming removed 6 bases at V and 10 bases at J, with 19 bases between. The CDR3 is 15 residues long. The CDR3 loop is CASSPSGGLESPLHF. In DNA, the CDR3 is TGTGCCAGCTCCCCTTCTGGGGGGTTGGAATCACCCCTCCACTTT.

The chain carries TRBV7-2 and TRBJ1-1, with TRBD1 as a possible D gene (5 bases). The V gene lost 5 bases and the J gene lost 5 bases, with 12 bases spanning the gap. Germline CDR1 and CDR2: SGHTA and FQGNSA. The CDR3 covers 13 residues. CDR3 amino acids: CASSPSGGTEAFF. The CDR3 nucleotides are TGTGCCAGCAGCCCTTCGGGGGGGACTGAAGCTTTCTTT.

The genes are TRBV5-4 and TRBJ1-6; D call uncertain. CDR1 is SGHNT, CDR2 YYREEE, per germline (reference sequence). The germline V and J ends were trimmed by 4 bases and 6 bases, with 11 bases remaining between them. This CDR3 has 14 amino acids. CDR3 coding DNA: TGTGCCAGCAGCGTGGGGATCACTAATTCACCCCTCCACTTT. Translated: CASSVGITNSPLHF.

This chain connects TRBV5-1 to TRBJ2-7; 12 bases line up with TRBD2. Looked up from germline, CDR1 is SGHRS and CDR2 is YFSETQ. The CDR3 totals 15 residues. V lost 2 bases and J lost 7; bases outside the gene matches: 7. The CDR3 loop reads CASSFRTSGTGEQYF. CDR3 nucleotides: TGCGCCAGCAGCTTTAGGACTAGCGGGACGGGAGAGCAGTACTTC.

The chain couples TRBV28 to TRBJ2-3; D remains ambiguous. The CDR3 spans 14 residues. CDR1 and CDR2 from the germline V gene are MDHEN and SYDVKM. Between the trimmed V and J ends, which lost 6 bases and 5 bases, there was a span of 15 bases. The CDR3 region has the DNA TGTGCCAGCAGCCCCCCCGTTGCCCTAGATACGCAGTATTTT. This translates into CASSPPVALDTQYF.

This chain connects TRBV24-1 to TRBJ2-1; unclear D gene. Germline CDR1 and CDR2: KGHDR and SFDVKD. The CDR3 is made up of 11 amino acids. V lost 7 bases and J 5 bases, leaving 5 bases between the germline ends. DNA for the CDR3: TGTGCCACCAGAGGGAACAATGAGCAGTTCTTC. It encodes CATRGNNEQFF.

The V gene is TRBV5-4, the J gene TRBJ2-1; weak D call: TRBD2 (5 bases). This CDR3 has 15 residues. V dropped 2 bases and J dropped 6 bases, with 15 bases sitting between them. CDR1 SGHNT and CDR2 YYREEE come from the germline V gene (reference sequence). CDR3 nucleotide sequence: TGTGCCAGCAGCTTCCGGGTATTAGAGGGCAATGAGCAGTTCTTC. As protein: CASSFRVLEGNEQFF.

For the CDR3, the DNA is TGTGCCAGCAGCTCTTCATCTAGCGGGAGCGTTCACGAGCAGTACTTC. Protein: CASSSSSSGSVHEQYF. The chain is built from TRBV7-2 and TRBJ2-7, with TRBD2 matching 10 bases. Trimming removed 4 bases from V and 5 bases from J; junction bases left unmatched: 11. Germline lookup yields CDR1 SGHTA and CDR2 FQGNSA. The CDR3 is 16 residues long.

The V gene is TRBV30, the J gene TRBJ2-1; possibly TRBD2 for D (5 bases). Germline lookup yields CDR1 GTSNPN and CDR2 SVGIG (reference sequence). CDR3 size: 14 residues. V was clipped by 0 bases and J by 5 bases, with 11 bases between them. In DNA, the CDR3 is TGTGCCTGGAGTGTCCAAGCCGGGGACAATGAGCAGTTCTTC. Its translation is CAWSVQAGDNEQFF.

The chain employs TRBV5-1 and TRBJ2-1; 9 positions agree with TRBD2. The CDR3 has 17 amino acids. Germline V gene sequence: CDR1 SGHRS, CDR2 YFSETQ. The J segment lost 6 bases and the V segment lost 4 bases, leaving 14 bases of the junction unmatched. CDR3 amino acids: CASSPRAAGGLVNEQFF. The CDR3 DNA follows: TGCGCCAGCAGCCCTAGGGCAGCGGGAGGTTTAGTCAATGAGCAGTTCTTC.

The rearrangement uses TRBV12-3 or TRBV12-4 and TRBJ1-1; no clear D gene. The CDR3 has 13 amino acids. Trimming took off 7 bases at V and 4 bases at J, with 13 bases between the two ends. CDR3 loop: CASKPGSPTEAFF. The DNA for the CDR3 is TGTGCCAGCAAACCCGGATCCCCCACTGAAGCTTTCTTT.

This clone was observed a single time. V gene TRBV2 combines with J gene TRBJ1-1; D ambiguous. Germline V CDR1 and CDR2: SNHLY, FYNNEI. The CDR3 is 13 amino acids. The V end lost 3 bases, the J end lost 6 bases, and 11 bases lay between the germline ends. The CDR3 reads CASSDRGRSEAFF. CDR3 nucleotides: TGTGCCAGCAGTGACCGCGGCCGGTCTGAAGCTTTCTTT.

The V gene is TRBV19, the J gene TRBJ2-1, with 13 bases lining up with TRBD2. Trimming at V came to 9 bases and at J to 7 bases, leaving 12 bases not matched to a gene. The CDR3 sequence is 16 residues long. Per germline, CDR1 LNHDA and CDR2 SQIVND (reference sequence). CDR3: CASRTLGLAGENEQFF. The CDR3 DNA reads as TGTGCCAGCAGGACCCTTGGACTAGCGGGGGAGAATGAGCAGTTCTTC.

The CDR3 region has the DNA TGTGCCAGCAGTCTAGTTAGGGGGGGCACAGATACGCAGTATTTT. It translates to CASSLVRGGTDTQYF. The J gene is TRBJ2-3, the V gene TRBV27; perhaps D is TRBD1 or TRBD2 (6 bases each). Germline CDR1 reads MNHEY; CDR2 reads SMNVEV (reference sequence). This CDR3 is built from 15 residues. The ends were cut back, 5 bases at V and 1 base at J, with 13 bases in the middle.

The chain carries TRBV12-5 and TRBJ2-2; 9 bases are shared with TRBD1. Germline CDR1 LGHNT, CDR2 FRNRAP. J gave up 0 bases and V 1 base, and 18 bases lay outside the gene matches. The CDR3 totals 22 residues. This CDR3 reads CASGLAEPGQGFFGPNTGELFF. The CDR3 region has the DNA TGTGCTAGTGGTTTGGCAGAGCCGGGACAGGGATTTTTCGGCCCGAACACCGGGGAGCTGTTTTTT.